Listed below are T cell receptor beta chains from one sample, sequenced in a study of cytomegalovirus exposure and HLA in healthy donors. The data were produced by immunoSEQ multiplex PCR, yet TCRdb's version contains in-frame clones alone and is incomplete. The table records about 210,000 clones, around 78% of them present only once. Sequenced sample: PBMCs. All receptors derive from a woman aged 30 to 39 in good health and CMV-seropositive. Each CDR3 is given with its conserved first and last residue. Each record gives: CDR3 length, V gene, clone size, D gene, J gene, CDR3 DNA, CDR3 protein. D genes are given only for firm matches. Part of the rows lack a size; the others show once, few, many or a class for expanded clones.

CDR3 length: 15; V gene: TRBV5-1; clone size: .; D gene: .; J gene: TRBJ1-3; CDR3 DNA: TGCGCCAGCAGCCCGAGTGGGACTGCAGGAAACACCATATATTTT; CDR3 protein: CASSPSGTAGNTIYF
CDR3 length: 14; V gene: TRBV6-5; clone size: .; D gene: .; J gene: TRBJ1-3; CDR3 DNA: TGTGCCAGCAGGGGCACAGGAGAAGGAAACACCATATATTTT; CDR3 protein: CASRGTGEGNTIYF
CDR3 length: 16; V gene: TRBV28; clone size: .; D gene: .; J gene: TRBJ2-3; CDR3 DNA: TGTGCCAGCAGTCCTTGGGGAGGGGGGCGAACAGATACGCAGTATTTT; CDR3 protein: CASSPWGGGRTDTQYF
CDR3 length: 17; V gene: TRBV5-1; clone size: .; D gene: .; J gene: TRBJ2-5; CDR3 DNA: TGCGCCAGCAGCTTGGGCGGGCGGATTAAATCACAAGAGACCCAGTACTTC; CDR3 protein: CASSLGGRIKSQETQYF
CDR3 length: 15; V gene: TRBV28; clone size: .; D gene: .; J gene: TRBJ2-3; CDR3 DNA: TGTGCCAGCAGTTTACTGGGGGGAAGTACAGATACGCAGTATTTT; CDR3 protein: CASSLLGGSTDTQYF
CDR3 length: 17; V gene: TRBV29-1; clone size: .; D gene: TRBD2; J gene: TRBJ2-2; CDR3 DNA: TGCAGCGTTGAAAGTCTAGCGGGGGGGCCGGGCACCGGGGAGCTGTTTTTT; CDR3 protein: CSVESLAGGPGTGELFF
CDR3 length: 13; V gene: TRBV29-1; clone size: .; D gene: .; J gene: TRBJ1-1; CDR3 DNA: TGCAGCGTACGCATGGGGGGGAACACTGAAGCTTTCTTT; CDR3 protein: CSVRMGGNTEAFF
CDR3 length: 12; V gene: TRBV5-6; clone size: .; D gene: .; J gene: TRBJ1-2; CDR3 DNA: TGTGCCAGCAGCTTGCGCGGACTCGGCTACACCTTC; CDR3 protein: CASSLRGLGYTF
CDR3 length: 15; V gene: TRBV4-1; clone size: .; D gene: .; J gene: TRBJ2-5; CDR3 DNA: TGCGCCAGCAGCCAAGACCGGGACACCCAAGAGACCCAGTACTTC; CDR3 protein: CASSQDRDTQETQYF
CDR3 length: 14; V gene: TRBV6-5; clone size: .; D gene: .; J gene: TRBJ2-7; CDR3 DNA: TGTGCCAGCAGCCCGGGACTCACCTCCTACGAGCAGTACTTC; CDR3 protein: CASSPGLTSYEQYF
CDR3 length: 15; V gene: TRBV7-8; clone size: .; D gene: .; J gene: TRBJ1-1; CDR3 DNA: TGTGCCAGCAGCTTAGCGTTGTCTCTGAACACTGAAGCTTTCTTT; CDR3 protein: CASSLALSLNTEAFF
CDR3 length: 14; V gene: TRBV30; clone size: .; D gene: .; J gene: TRBJ1-4; CDR3 DNA: TGTGCCTGGAGCTTGTTTTCAACTAATGAAAAACTGTTTTTT; CDR3 protein: CAWSLFSTNEKLFF
CDR3 length: 15; V gene: TRBV21-1; clone size: once; D gene: .; J gene: TRBJ2-1; CDR3 DNA: TGTGCCAGCATATTAGCGGGGTCCTCCTACAATGAGCAGTTCTTC; CDR3 protein: CASILAGSSYNEQFF
CDR3 length: 12; V gene: TRBV29-1; clone size: .; D gene: TRBD1; J gene: TRBJ1-5; CDR3 DNA: TGCAGCGTCCAGGGGGCAAATCAGCCCCAGCATTTT; CDR3 protein: CSVQGANQPQHF
CDR3 length: 13; V gene: TRBV5-4; clone size: .; D gene: .; J gene: TRBJ1-4; CDR3 DNA: TGTGCCAGCAGCGAGGGTCTCGACGAAAAACTGTTTTTT; CDR3 protein: CASSEGLDEKLFF
CDR3 length: 15; V gene: TRBV7-9; clone size: .; D gene: .; J gene: TRBJ1-4; CDR3 DNA: TGTGCCAGCAGCTTAGGGTCGGTACCTAATGAAAAACTGTTTTTT; CDR3 protein: CASSLGSVPNEKLFF
CDR3 length: 15; V gene: TRBV6-5; clone size: .; D gene: .; J gene: TRBJ2-1; CDR3 DNA: TGTGCCAGCAGCCCCGGGGGTAGCTCCTACAATGAGCAGTTCTTC; CDR3 protein: CASSPGGSSYNEQFF
CDR3 length: 16; V gene: TRBV5-6; clone size: .; D gene: TRBD1; J gene: TRBJ1-5; CDR3 DNA: TGTGCCAGCAGCCTCTGGACAGGGGAGGGGGATCAGCCCCAGCATTTT; CDR3 protein: CASSLWTGEGDQPQHF
CDR3 length: 15; V gene: TRBV11-1; clone size: .; D gene: TRBD1; J gene: TRBJ1-1; CDR3 DNA: TGTGCCAGCAGCTCCCCAGGGACAGGGCCTACTGAAGCTTTCTTT; CDR3 protein: CASSSPGTGPTEAFF
CDR3 length: 13; V gene: TRBV6-5; clone size: .; D gene: TRBD1; J gene: TRBJ2-7; CDR3 DNA: TGTGCCAGCAGTGTGGGACAGGGGAACGAGCAGTACTTC; CDR3 protein: CASSVGQGNEQYF
CDR3 length: 15; V gene: TRBV5-4; clone size: .; D gene: TRBD1; J gene: TRBJ1-1; CDR3 DNA: TGTGCCAGCAGCTCCGGGGGGGCAGGGGGAACTGAAGCTTTCTTT; CDR3 protein: CASSSGGAGGTEAFF
CDR3 length: 14; V gene: TRBV19; clone size: once; D gene: .; J gene: TRBJ2-7; CDR3 DNA: TGTGCCAGTAGGAGAGGTCCCACTGCCCTCGAGCAGTACTTC; CDR3 protein: CASRRGPTALEQYF
CDR3 length: 14; V gene: TRBV5-5; clone size: .; D gene: .; J gene: TRBJ2-1; CDR3 DNA: TGTGCCAGCAGCTTGAGTCCAGCGGACAATGAGCAGTTCTTC; CDR3 protein: CASSLSPADNEQFF
CDR3 length: 15; V gene: TRBV12-5; clone size: .; D gene: TRBD2; J gene: TRBJ2-1; CDR3 DNA: TGTGCTAGTGGTCCCGGACTAGCGGGAGGAGACGAGCAGTTCTTC; CDR3 protein: CASGPGLAGGDEQFF
CDR3 length: 14; V gene: TRBV7-9; clone size: .; D gene: TRBD1; J gene: TRBJ1-2; CDR3 DNA: TGTGCCAGCAGCCGCGGGACAGACAACTATGGCTACACCTTC; CDR3 protein: CASSRGTDNYGYTF
CDR3 length: 11; V gene: TRBV2; clone size: .; D gene: TRBD1; J gene: TRBJ2-7; CDR3 DNA: TGTGCCAGCGGGACAGCCTACGAGCAGTACTTC; CDR3 protein: CASGTAYEQYF
CDR3 length: 13; V gene: TRBV5-5; clone size: once; D gene: TRBD2; J gene: TRBJ2-7; CDR3 DNA: TGTGCCAGCAGCTCCTGGGGGGGGTCCGAGCAGTACTTC; CDR3 protein: CASSSWGGSEQYF
CDR3 length: 13; V gene: TRBV30; clone size: .; D gene: .; J gene: TRBJ2-2; CDR3 DNA: TGTGCCTGGAACCGTCAGATCACCGGGGAGCTGTTTTTT; CDR3 protein: CAWNRQITGELFF
CDR3 length: 16; V gene: TRBV15; clone size: .; D gene: TRBD1; J gene: TRBJ1-6; CDR3 DNA: TGTGCCACCAGCAGTACCCTCAGGACAGGGTCCTCACCCCTCCACTTT; CDR3 protein: CATSSTLRTGSSPLHF
CDR3 length: 12; V gene: TRBV28; clone size: few; D gene: .; J gene: TRBJ2-5; CDR3 DNA: TGTGCCAGCAGTCTGTACCAAGAGACCCAGTACTTC; CDR3 protein: CASSLYQETQYF
CDR3 length: 13; V gene: TRBV29-1; clone size: .; D gene: TRBD1; J gene: TRBJ1-2; CDR3 DNA: TGCAGCGTTAAAGATGACAGGGGAGGAGGCTACACCTTC; CDR3 protein: CSVKDDRGGGYTF
CDR3 length: 16; V gene: TRBV11-3; clone size: .; D gene: TRBD2; J gene: TRBJ2-1; CDR3 DNA: TGTGCCAGCAGCTGGGGCGCGGGAGCGTCGTACAATGAGCAGTTCTTC; CDR3 protein: CASSWGAGASYNEQFF
CDR3 length: 12; V gene: TRBV6-6; clone size: .; D gene: .; J gene: TRBJ2-7; CDR3 DNA: TGTGCCAGCAGTTACTCGATCTACGAGCAGTACTTC; CDR3 protein: CASSYSIYEQYF
CDR3 length: 14; V gene: TRBV5-1; clone size: .; D gene: TRBD1; J gene: TRBJ2-3; CDR3 DNA: TGCGCCAGCAGCAACGGACAGGGTACAGATACGCAGTATTTT; CDR3 protein: CASSNGQGTDTQYF
CDR3 length: 16; V gene: TRBV19; clone size: few; D gene: .; J gene: TRBJ2-7; CDR3 DNA: TGTGCCAGTAGTTCCCTAGGTAGCGGCGCGACCTACGAGCAGTACTTC; CDR3 protein: CASSSLGSGATYEQYF
CDR3 length: 15; V gene: TRBV2; clone size: few; D gene: TRBD1; J gene: TRBJ2-7; CDR3 DNA: TGTGCCAGCAGTGATAGTGGACAGGGGTTGGGTGAGCAGTACTTC; CDR3 protein: CASSDSGQGLGEQYF
CDR3 length: 16; V gene: TRBV7-3; clone size: .; D gene: TRBD2; J gene: TRBJ2-2; CDR3 DNA: TGTGCCAGCAGCCTACTGACTAGCGGGGGCACCGGGGAGCTGTTTTTT; CDR3 protein: CASSLLTSGGTGELFF
CDR3 length: 15; V gene: TRBV10-3; clone size: .; D gene: TRBD1; J gene: TRBJ1-4; CDR3 DNA: TGTGCCATCAGTGAGGACAGGGTAGCTAATGAAAAACTGTTTTTT; CDR3 protein: CAISEDRVANEKLFF
CDR3 length: 15; V gene: TRBV9; clone size: .; D gene: TRBD2; J gene: TRBJ2-1; CDR3 DNA: TGTGCCAGCAGCCCCGTAGCGGGAGCCTACAATGAGCAGTTCTTC; CDR3 protein: CASSPVAGAYNEQFF
CDR3 length: 15; V gene: TRBV29-1; clone size: .; D gene: TRBD2; J gene: TRBJ2-3; CDR3 DNA: TGCAGCGCCCGGGGGGGGGCCGAATCCACAGATACGCAGTATTTT; CDR3 protein: CSARGGAESTDTQYF
CDR3 length: 15; V gene: TRBV28; clone size: .; D gene: TRBD1; J gene: TRBJ2-7; CDR3 DNA: TGTGCCAGCAGTCGGTGGTCAGGGGGCGACTACGAGCAGTACTTC; CDR3 protein: CASSRWSGGDYEQYF
CDR3 length: 16; V gene: TRBV28; clone size: .; D gene: .; J gene: TRBJ2-7; CDR3 DNA: TGTGCCAGCAGTTCCCGTGGGGAGGGGGTTAGCTACGAGCAGTACTTC; CDR3 protein: CASSSRGEGVSYEQYF
CDR3 length: 12; V gene: TRBV11-2; clone size: .; D gene: TRBD1; J gene: TRBJ1-2; CDR3 DNA: TGTGCCAGCTTTGGACAGGAAGGCGGCTACACCTTC; CDR3 protein: CASFGQEGGYTF
CDR3 length: 10; V gene: TRBV29-1; clone size: few; D gene: .; J gene: TRBJ1-2; CDR3 DNA: TGCAGCGCGTCAGGGTCCGGCTACACCTTC; CDR3 protein: CSASGSGYTF
CDR3 length: 14; V gene: TRBV19; clone size: .; D gene: .; J gene: TRBJ2-5; CDR3 DNA: TGTGCCAGTAGGACGGACACAACTCAAGAGACCCAGTACTTC; CDR3 protein: CASRTDTTQETQYF
CDR3 length: 14; V gene: TRBV27; clone size: .; D gene: .; J gene: TRBJ2-1; CDR3 DNA: TGTGCCAGCAGTCTTACTGCCGGTTACAATGAGCAGTTCTTC; CDR3 protein: CASSLTAGYNEQFF
CDR3 length: 16; V gene: TRBV7-9; clone size: .; D gene: .; J gene: TRBJ2-1; CDR3 DNA: TGTGCCAGCAGCTTTCCATCAGGGCGCCCCTACAATGAGCAGTTCTTC; CDR3 protein: CASSFPSGRPYNEQFF
CDR3 length: 15; V gene: TRBV7-7; clone size: .; D gene: .; J gene: TRBJ2-1; CDR3 DNA: TGTGCTAGCAGCTTCGACATAACAGGCATCAATGAGCAGTTCTTC; CDR3 protein: CASSFDITGINEQFF